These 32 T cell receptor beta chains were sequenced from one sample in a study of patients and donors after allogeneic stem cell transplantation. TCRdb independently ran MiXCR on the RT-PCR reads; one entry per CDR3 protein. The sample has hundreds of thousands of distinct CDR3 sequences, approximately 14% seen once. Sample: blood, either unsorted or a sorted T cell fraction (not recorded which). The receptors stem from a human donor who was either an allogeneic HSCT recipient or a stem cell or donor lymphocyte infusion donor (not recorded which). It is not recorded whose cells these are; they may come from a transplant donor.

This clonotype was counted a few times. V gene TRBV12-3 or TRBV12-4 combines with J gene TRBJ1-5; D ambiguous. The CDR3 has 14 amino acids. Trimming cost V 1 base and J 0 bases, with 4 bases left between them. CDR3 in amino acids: CASSLVSSNQPQHF. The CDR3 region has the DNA TGTGCCAGCAGTTTAGTCAGTAGCAATCAGCCCCAGCATTTT.

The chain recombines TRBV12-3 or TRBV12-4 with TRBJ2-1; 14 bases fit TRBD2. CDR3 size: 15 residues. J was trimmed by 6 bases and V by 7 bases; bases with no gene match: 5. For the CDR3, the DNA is TGTGCCAGCACCCAGACTAGCGGGGGGGCCAATGAGCAGTTCTTC. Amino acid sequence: CASTQTSGGANEQFF.

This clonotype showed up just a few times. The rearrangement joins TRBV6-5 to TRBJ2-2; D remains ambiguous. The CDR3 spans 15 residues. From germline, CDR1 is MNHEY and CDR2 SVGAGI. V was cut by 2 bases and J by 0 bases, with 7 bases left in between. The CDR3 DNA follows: TGTGCCAGCAGTTACCGACTTACGAACACCGGGGAGCTGTTTTTT. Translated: CASSYRLTNTGELFF.

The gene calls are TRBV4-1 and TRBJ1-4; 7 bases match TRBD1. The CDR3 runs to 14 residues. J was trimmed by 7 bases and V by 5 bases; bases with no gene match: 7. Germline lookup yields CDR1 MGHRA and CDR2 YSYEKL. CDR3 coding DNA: TGCGCCAGCAGCGAAGGGGGCGCCGGTGAAAAACTGTTTTTT. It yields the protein CASSEGGAGEKLFF.

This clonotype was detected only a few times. The CDR3 nucleotides are TGTGCCAGCAGTTTTGTGCGGGAACGCACAGATACGCAGTATTTT. As protein: CASSFVRERTDTQYF. V usage is TRBV27 and J usage is TRBJ2-3, with a tentative D call TRBD2 (6 bases). The V end lost 3 bases, the J end lost 1 base, and 11 bases lay between the germline ends. The germline gives CDR1 MNHEY, CDR2 SMNVEV (reference sequence). The CDR3 runs 15 residues.

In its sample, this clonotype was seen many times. The CDR3: CSVVQGGTEAFF. As DNA, the CDR3 is TGCAGCGTTGTTCAGGGTGGCACTGAAGCTTTCTTT. V is TRBV29-1 and J is TRBJ1-1; TRBD1 is a possible D gene (5 bases). The CDR3 has 12 amino acids. Germline V gene data show CDR1 as SQVTM and CDR2 as ANQGSEA. Trimming left V 4 bases short and J 4 bases short, with 10 bases between.

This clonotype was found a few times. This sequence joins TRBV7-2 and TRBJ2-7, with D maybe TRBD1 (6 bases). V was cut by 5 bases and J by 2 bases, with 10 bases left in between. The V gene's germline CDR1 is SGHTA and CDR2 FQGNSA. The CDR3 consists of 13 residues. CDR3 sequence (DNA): TGTGCCAGCAGCCCGACAGGACCCTACGAGCAGTACTTC. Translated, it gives CASSPTGPYEQYF.

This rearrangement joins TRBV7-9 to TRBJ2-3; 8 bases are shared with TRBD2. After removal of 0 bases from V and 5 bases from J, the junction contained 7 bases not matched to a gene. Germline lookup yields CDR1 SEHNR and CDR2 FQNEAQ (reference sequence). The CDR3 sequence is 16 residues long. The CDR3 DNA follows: TGTGCCAGCAGCTTAGCGGCGGGAGGCTGGGAAGATACGCAGTATTTT. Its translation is CASSLAAGGWEDTQYF.

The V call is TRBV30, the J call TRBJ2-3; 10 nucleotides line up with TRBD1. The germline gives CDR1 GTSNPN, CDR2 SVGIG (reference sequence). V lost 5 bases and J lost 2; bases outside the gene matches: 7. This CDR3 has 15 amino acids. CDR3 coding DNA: TGTGCCTGGTCTTCCGGGACAGGGGTCACAGATACGCAGTATTTT. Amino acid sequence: CAWSSGTGVTDTQYF.

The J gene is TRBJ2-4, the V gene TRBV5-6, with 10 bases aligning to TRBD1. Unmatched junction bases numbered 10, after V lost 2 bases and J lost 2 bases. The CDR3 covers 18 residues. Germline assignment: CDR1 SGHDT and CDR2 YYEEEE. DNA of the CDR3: TGTGCCAGCAGCTTTCGTCGGGACAGGGGTTTTTCCAAAAACATTCAGTACTTC. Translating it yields CASSFRRDRGFSKNIQYF.

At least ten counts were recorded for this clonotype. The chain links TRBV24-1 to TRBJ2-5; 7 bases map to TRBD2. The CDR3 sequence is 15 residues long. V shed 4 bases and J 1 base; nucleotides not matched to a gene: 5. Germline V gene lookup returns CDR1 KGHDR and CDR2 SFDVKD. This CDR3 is CATSDPREGQETQYF. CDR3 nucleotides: TGTGCCACCAGTGACCCCAGGGAGGGCCAAGAGACCCAGTACTTC.

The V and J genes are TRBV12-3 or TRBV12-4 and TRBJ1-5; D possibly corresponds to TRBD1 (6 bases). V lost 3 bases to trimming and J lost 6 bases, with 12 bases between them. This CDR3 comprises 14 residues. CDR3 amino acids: CASSFGGQFQPQHF. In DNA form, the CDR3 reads TGTGCCAGCAGTTTCGGGGGGCAGTTTCAGCCCCAGCATTTT.

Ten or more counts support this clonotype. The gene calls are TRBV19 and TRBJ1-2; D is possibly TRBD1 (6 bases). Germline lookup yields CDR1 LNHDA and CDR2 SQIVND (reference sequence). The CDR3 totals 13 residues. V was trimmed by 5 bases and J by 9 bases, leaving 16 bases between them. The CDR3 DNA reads TGTGCCAGTAGTTTGCCCCTGACAGGACGCTACACCTTC. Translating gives CASSLPLTGRYTF. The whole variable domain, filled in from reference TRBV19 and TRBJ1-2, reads DGGITQSPKYLFRKEGQNVTLSCEQNLNHDAMYWYRQDPGQGLRLIYYSQIVNDFQKGDIAEGYSVSREKKESFPLTVTSAQKNPTAFYLCASSLPLTGRYTFGSGTRLTVV.

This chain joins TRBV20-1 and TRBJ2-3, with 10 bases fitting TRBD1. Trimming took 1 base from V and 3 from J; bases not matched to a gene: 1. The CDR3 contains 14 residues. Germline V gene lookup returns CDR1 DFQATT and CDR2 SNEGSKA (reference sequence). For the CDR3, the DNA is TGCAGTGCTAGAGCGGACAGGGGGACAGATACGCAGTATTTT. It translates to CSARADRGTDTQYF.

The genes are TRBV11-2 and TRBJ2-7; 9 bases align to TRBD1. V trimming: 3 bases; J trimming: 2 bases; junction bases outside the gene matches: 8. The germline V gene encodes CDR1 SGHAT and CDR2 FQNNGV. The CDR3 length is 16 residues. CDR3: CASSFGWGQGAYEQYF. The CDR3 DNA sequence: TGTGCCAGCAGCTTCGGCTGGGGACAGGGAGCCTACGAGCAGTACTTC.

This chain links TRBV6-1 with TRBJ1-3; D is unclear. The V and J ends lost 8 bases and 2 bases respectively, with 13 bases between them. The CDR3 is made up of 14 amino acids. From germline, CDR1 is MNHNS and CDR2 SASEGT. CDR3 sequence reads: CASGSSQTGNTIYF. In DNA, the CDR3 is TGTGCCAGCGGCTCCTCTCAAACTGGAAACACCATATATTTT.

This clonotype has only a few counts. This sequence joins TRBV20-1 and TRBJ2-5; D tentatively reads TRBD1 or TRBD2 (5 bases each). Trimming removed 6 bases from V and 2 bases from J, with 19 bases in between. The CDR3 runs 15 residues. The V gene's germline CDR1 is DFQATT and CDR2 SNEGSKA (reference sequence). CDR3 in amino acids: CSASADSGTQETQYF. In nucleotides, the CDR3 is TGCAGTGCGTCCGCGGACTCCGGGACGCAAGAGACCCAGTACTTC.

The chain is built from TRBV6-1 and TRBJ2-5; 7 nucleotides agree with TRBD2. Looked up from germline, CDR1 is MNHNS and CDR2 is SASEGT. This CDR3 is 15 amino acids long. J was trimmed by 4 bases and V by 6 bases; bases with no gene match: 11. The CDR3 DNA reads TGTGCCAGCAGCCCTAGCGGCAGTTATGTAGAGACCCAGTACTTC. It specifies CASSPSGSYVETQYF.

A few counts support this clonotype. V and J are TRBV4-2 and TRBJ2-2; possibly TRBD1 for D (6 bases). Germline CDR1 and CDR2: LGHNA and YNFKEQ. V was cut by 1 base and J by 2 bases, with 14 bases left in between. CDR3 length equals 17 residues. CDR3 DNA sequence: TGTGCCAGCAGCCAAGGGGCGGTGGGGGCTAACACCGGGGAGCTGTTTTTT. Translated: CASSQGAVGANTGELFF.

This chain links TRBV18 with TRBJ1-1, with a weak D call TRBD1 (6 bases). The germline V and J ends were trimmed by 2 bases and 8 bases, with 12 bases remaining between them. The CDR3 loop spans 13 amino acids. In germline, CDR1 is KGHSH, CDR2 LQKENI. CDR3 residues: CASSPESGTEAFF. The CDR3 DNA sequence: TGTGCCAGCTCACCAGAGTCCGGGACAGAAGCTTTCTTT.

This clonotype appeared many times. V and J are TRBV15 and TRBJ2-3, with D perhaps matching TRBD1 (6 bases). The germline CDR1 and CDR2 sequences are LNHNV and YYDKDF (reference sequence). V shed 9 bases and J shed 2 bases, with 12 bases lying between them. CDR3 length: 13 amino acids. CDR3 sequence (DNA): TGTGCCACTCAGACAGGTTACACAGATACGCAGTATTTT. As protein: CATQTGYTDTQYF.

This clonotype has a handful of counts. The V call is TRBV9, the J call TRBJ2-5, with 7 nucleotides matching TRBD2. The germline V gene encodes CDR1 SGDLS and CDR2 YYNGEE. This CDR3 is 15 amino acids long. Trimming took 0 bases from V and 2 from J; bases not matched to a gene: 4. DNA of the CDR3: TGTGCCAGCAGCGTAGAAGGGACTACTCAAGAGACCCAGTACTTC. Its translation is CASSVEGTTQETQYF.

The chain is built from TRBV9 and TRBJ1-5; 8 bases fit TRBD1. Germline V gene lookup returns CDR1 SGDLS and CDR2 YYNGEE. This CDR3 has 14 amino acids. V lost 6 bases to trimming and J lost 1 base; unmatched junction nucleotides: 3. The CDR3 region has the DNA TGTGCCAGCAACAGGGGGGCAAGCAATCAGCCCCAGCATTTT. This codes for CASNRGASNQPQHF.

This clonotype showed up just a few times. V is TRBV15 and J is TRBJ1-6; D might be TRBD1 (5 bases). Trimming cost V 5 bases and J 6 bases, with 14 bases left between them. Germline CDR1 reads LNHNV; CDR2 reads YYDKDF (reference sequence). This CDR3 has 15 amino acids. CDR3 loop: CATSPRGAGNSPLHF. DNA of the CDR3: TGTGCCACCAGCCCAAGGGGCGCTGGTAATTCACCCCTCCACTTT.

The CDR3 loop is CASSIEGTGRAKNIQYF. In nucleotides, the CDR3 is TGTGCCAGTAGTATAGAGGGAACAGGCCGAGCCAAAAACATTCAGTACTTC. V is TRBV19 and J is TRBJ2-4; weak D call: TRBD1 (5 bases). The CDR3 totals 17 residues. Trimming removed 0 bases at V and 0 bases at J, with 12 bases between. Per germline, CDR1 LNHDA and CDR2 SQIVND (reference sequence).

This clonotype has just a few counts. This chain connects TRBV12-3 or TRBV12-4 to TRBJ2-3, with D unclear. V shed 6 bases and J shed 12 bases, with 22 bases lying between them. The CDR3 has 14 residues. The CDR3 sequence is CASRPRGPASDQYF. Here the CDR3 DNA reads TGTGCCAGCAGACCCCGCGGACCGGCGAGCGATCAGTATTTT.

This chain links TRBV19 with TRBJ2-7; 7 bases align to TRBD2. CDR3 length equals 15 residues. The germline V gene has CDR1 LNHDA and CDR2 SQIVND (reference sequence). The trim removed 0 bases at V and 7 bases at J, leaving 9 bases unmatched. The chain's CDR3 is CASSIDEEGRVEQYF. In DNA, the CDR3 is TGTGCCAGTAGTATAGATGAAGAAGGGAGGGTTGAGCAGTACTTC.

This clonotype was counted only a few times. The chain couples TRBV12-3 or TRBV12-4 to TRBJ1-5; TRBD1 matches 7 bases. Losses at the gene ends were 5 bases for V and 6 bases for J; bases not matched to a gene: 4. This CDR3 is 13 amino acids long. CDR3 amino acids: CASSTYRGQPQHF. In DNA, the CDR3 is TGTGCCAGCAGTACATACAGGGGTCAGCCCCAGCATTTT.

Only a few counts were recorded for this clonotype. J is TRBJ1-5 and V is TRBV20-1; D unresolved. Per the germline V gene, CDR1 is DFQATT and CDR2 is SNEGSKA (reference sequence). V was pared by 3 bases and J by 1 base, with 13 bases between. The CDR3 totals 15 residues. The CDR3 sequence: CSASYGLVSNQPQHF. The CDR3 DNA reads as TGCAGTGCTAGTTACGGGTTGGTGAGCAATCAGCCCCAGCATTTT.

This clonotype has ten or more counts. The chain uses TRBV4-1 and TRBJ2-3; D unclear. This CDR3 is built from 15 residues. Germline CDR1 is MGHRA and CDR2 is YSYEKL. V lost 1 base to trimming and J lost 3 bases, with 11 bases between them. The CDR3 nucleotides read TGCGCCAGCAGCCAAGGGGGTATCGGGACAGATACGCAGTATTTT. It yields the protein CASSQGGIGTDTQYF.

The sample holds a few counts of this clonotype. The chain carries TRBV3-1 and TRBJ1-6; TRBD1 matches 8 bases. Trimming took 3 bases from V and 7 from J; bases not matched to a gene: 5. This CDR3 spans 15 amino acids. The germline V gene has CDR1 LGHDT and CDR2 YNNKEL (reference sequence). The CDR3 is CASSHTDRANSPLHF. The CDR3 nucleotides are TGTGCCAGCAGCCATACGGACAGGGCCAATTCACCCCTCCACTTT.

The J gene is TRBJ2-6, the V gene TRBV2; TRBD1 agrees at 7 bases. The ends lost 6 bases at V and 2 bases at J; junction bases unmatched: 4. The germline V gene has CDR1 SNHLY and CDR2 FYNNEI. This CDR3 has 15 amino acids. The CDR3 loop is CASSVTGTGANVLTF. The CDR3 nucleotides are TGTGCCAGCAGCGTGACAGGGACTGGGGCCAACGTCCTGACTTTC. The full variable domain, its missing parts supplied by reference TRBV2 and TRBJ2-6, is EPEVTQTPSHQVTQMGQEVILRCVPISNHLYFYWYRQILGQKVEFLVSFYNNEISEKSEIFDDQFSVERPDGSNFTLKIRSTKLEDSAMYFCASSVTGTGANVLTFGAGSRLTVL.